Listed below are T cell receptor beta chains from one sample, sequenced in a study of regulatory T cells in long-lasting Graves disease. TCRdb re-called the multiplex PCR reads with MiXCR, one entry per CDR3 protein. The data hold about 560,000 distinct CDR3 sequences, with roughly a sixth observed a single time. Separately, the same data were catalogued under a study of T cells in Graves' hyperthyroidism and ophthalmopathy.

This specimen was peripheral blood mononuclear cells (PBMCs), taken at new diagnosis, from a patient treated with antithyroid drugs. The receptors shown here come from a man aged 18 to 29 with Graves disease. CDR3s include the opening cysteine and the closing phenylalanine or tryptophan. The order of the fields is J gene, clone size, V gene, D gene, CDR3 DNA, CDR3 protein. The D gene is left open where the match is weak. Size is stated for part of the rows, as once, few or many counts, or as a class when the clone is expanded.

j_call: TRBJ1-4; clone_size: many; v_call: TRBV27; d_call: TRBD1; cdr3_nt: TGTGCCAGCAGTCCAGGGACAGGGGGTTTCAGCGATGAAAAACTGTTTTTT; cdr3_aa: CASSPGTGGFSDEKLFF
j_call: TRBJ2-1; clone_size: many; v_call: TRBV20-1; d_call: .; cdr3_nt: TGCAGTGCTAGTGAGGACGGAGACAATGAGCAGTTCTTC; cdr3_aa: CSASEDGDNEQFF
j_call: TRBJ1-4; clone_size: .; v_call: TRBV2; d_call: .; cdr3_nt: TGTGCCAGCTGGGGCGTGCGGGGAAAACTGTTTTTT; cdr3_aa: CASWGVRGKLFF
j_call: TRBJ2-7; clone_size: .; v_call: TRBV7-8; d_call: .; cdr3_nt: TGTGCCAGCACCTCGCCTTTCTGGGGGAGCTCCTACGAGCAGTACTTC; cdr3_aa: CASTSPFWGSSYEQYF
j_call: TRBJ1-1; clone_size: few; v_call: TRBV2; d_call: .; cdr3_nt: TGTGCCAGCAGTGAAAGGGTAACTATGAGGACTGAAGCTTTCTTT; cdr3_aa: CASSERVTMRTEAFF
j_call: TRBJ2-7; clone_size: many; v_call: TRBV2; d_call: TRBD1; cdr3_nt: TGTGCCAGCAGTGCCGACAGGGGCTCCTACGAGCAGTACTTC; cdr3_aa: CASSADRGSYEQYF
j_call: TRBJ2-5; clone_size: few; v_call: TRBV29-1; d_call: .; cdr3_nt: TGCAGCACGGGTGGGGCAGCTATTCAAGAGACCCAGTACTTC; cdr3_aa: CSTGGAAIQETQYF
j_call: TRBJ2-5; clone_size: many; v_call: TRBV9; d_call: TRBD1; cdr3_nt: TGTGCCAGCAGCCCAAGACAGGGAACTCAAGAGACCCAGTACTTC; cdr3_aa: CASSPRQGTQETQYF
j_call: TRBJ2-7; clone_size: .; v_call: TRBV20-1; d_call: .; cdr3_nt: TGCAGTGCTAGTGATTACCGGGACCGAGGATACGAGCAGTACTTC; cdr3_aa: CSASDYRDRGYEQYF
j_call: TRBJ2-7; clone_size: .; v_call: TRBV18; d_call: .; cdr3_nt: TGTGCCAGCTCACGCAGTTCAGGGCTGGGCGAGCAGTACTTC; cdr3_aa: CASSRSSGLGEQYF
j_call: TRBJ2-1; clone_size: .; v_call: TRBV29-1; d_call: TRBD2; cdr3_nt: TGCAGCGTTGGACCCTGGGCTAGCGGGAGCAGGAGCTCCTACAATGAGCAGTTCTTC; cdr3_aa: CSVGPWASGSRSSYNEQFF
j_call: TRBJ2-6; clone_size: .; v_call: TRBV7-3; d_call: .; cdr3_nt: TGTGCCAGCAGCTTAAACACCTACTCTGGGGCCAACGTCCTGACTTTC; cdr3_aa: CASSLNTYSGANVLTF
j_call: TRBJ2-7; clone_size: many; v_call: TRBV20-1; d_call: TRBD2; cdr3_nt: TGCAGTGCTAGACTAGCGGGTAGCTCCTACGAGCAGTACTTC; cdr3_aa: CSARLAGSSYEQYF
j_call: TRBJ1-2; clone_size: many; v_call: TRBV29-1; d_call: .; cdr3_nt: TGCAGCGTTCCGAGCAGTGGATACTATGGCTACACCTTC; cdr3_aa: CSVPSSGYYGYTF
j_call: TRBJ2-2; clone_size: few; v_call: TRBV6-2/TRBV6-3; d_call: TRBD2; cdr3_nt: TGTGCCAGCAGTTACTTGGGAGCGGGAGTAGTCACCGGGGAGCTGTTTTTT; cdr3_aa: CASSYLGAGVVTGELFF
j_call: TRBJ2-1; clone_size: many; v_call: TRBV20-1; d_call: TRBD1; cdr3_nt: TGCAGTGCTATTGGACAGGGGGCAGGTTATGAGCAGTTCTTC; cdr3_aa: CSAIGQGAGYEQFF
j_call: TRBJ1-3; clone_size: .; v_call: TRBV19; d_call: .; cdr3_nt: TGTGCCAGTAGTTTAAACGGAGGCTCTGGAAACACCATATATTTT; cdr3_aa: CASSLNGGSGNTIYF
j_call: TRBJ2-3; clone_size: many; v_call: TRBV27; d_call: .; cdr3_nt: TGTGCCAGCAGTTGGTCCCAGGGGAGGGGAGATACGCAGTATTTT; cdr3_aa: CASSWSQGRGDTQYF
j_call: TRBJ2-7; clone_size: few; v_call: TRBV4-1; d_call: TRBD2; cdr3_nt: TGCGCCAGCAGCCCGGGACTAGCAGCTTTATACGAGCAGTACTTC; cdr3_aa: CASSPGLAALYEQYF
j_call: TRBJ2-7; clone_size: once; v_call: TRBV28; d_call: TRBD1; cdr3_nt: TGTGCCATCAGTTTACCAGGGGGCCCCTACGAGCAGTACTTC; cdr3_aa: CAISLPGGPYEQYF
j_call: TRBJ2-7; clone_size: many; v_call: TRBV3-1; d_call: .; cdr3_nt: TGTGCCAGCAGCCAAGCCCCCATCTACGAGCAGTACTTC; cdr3_aa: CASSQAPIYEQYF
j_call: TRBJ2-5; clone_size: many; v_call: TRBV6-1; d_call: TRBD1; cdr3_nt: TGTGCCAGCAAGCACAGGGGAATTCAAGAGACCCAGTACTTC; cdr3_aa: CASKHRGIQETQYF
j_call: TRBJ2-1; clone_size: many; v_call: TRBV7-2; d_call: .; cdr3_nt: TGTGCCAGCAGCCCGGAGGGCGACTACTACAATGAGCAGTTCTTC; cdr3_aa: CASSPEGDYYNEQFF
j_call: TRBJ2-7; clone_size: few; v_call: TRBV20-1; d_call: .; cdr3_nt: TGCAGTGCCGAAGGGACACTGACTACCTACGAGCAGTACTTC; cdr3_aa: CSAEGTLTTYEQYF
j_call: TRBJ1-5; clone_size: .; v_call: TRBV29-1; d_call: TRBD1; cdr3_nt: TGCAGCGTTCTAGGACAGGGACTCAATCAGCCCCAGCATTTT; cdr3_aa: CSVLGQGLNQPQHF
j_call: TRBJ2-7; clone_size: .; v_call: TRBV6-1; d_call: .; cdr3_nt: TGTGCCAGCAGTAGAGGATACAGTGAGACCTACGAGCAGTACTTC; cdr3_aa: CASSRGYSETYEQYF
j_call: TRBJ1-1; clone_size: .; v_call: TRBV29-1; d_call: TRBD1; cdr3_nt: TGCAGCGCAAGGACAGGTGGGGACACTGAAGCTTTCTTT; cdr3_aa: CSARTGGDTEAFF
j_call: TRBJ2-7; clone_size: many; v_call: TRBV18; d_call: .; cdr3_nt: TGTGCCAGCTCACCTTACTCCACCGCAGGGTACGTCGAGCAGTACTTC; cdr3_aa: CASSPYSTAGYVEQYF
j_call: TRBJ2-3; clone_size: many; v_call: TRBV12-3/TRBV12-4; d_call: TRBD2; cdr3_nt: TGTGCCAGCAGTTACGGACTAGCGGACACAGATACGCAGTATTTT; cdr3_aa: CASSYGLADTDTQYF
j_call: TRBJ1-2; clone_size: few; v_call: TRBV5-1; d_call: .; cdr3_nt: TGCGCCAGCAGCTTGGCCCAGGGAATGGGTTCCTATGGCTACACCTTC; cdr3_aa: CASSLAQGMGSYGYTF
j_call: TRBJ2-7; clone_size: .; v_call: TRBV9; d_call: .; cdr3_nt: TGTGCCAGCAGCGCTAGCGACCCCTCCTACGAGCAGTACTTC; cdr3_aa: CASSASDPSYEQYF
j_call: TRBJ1-2; clone_size: .; v_call: TRBV28; d_call: TRBD1; cdr3_nt: TGTGCCAGCAGCGGGACAGGGGGTTTTAACTATGGCTACACCTTC; cdr3_aa: CASSGTGGFNYGYTF
j_call: TRBJ1-2; clone_size: .; v_call: TRBV27; d_call: .; cdr3_nt: TGTGCCAGCAGTCCCGACCTCAGGGGTCCCTATGGCTACACCTTC; cdr3_aa: CASSPDLRGPYGYTF
j_call: TRBJ2-2; clone_size: .; v_call: TRBV29-1; d_call: .; cdr3_nt: TGCAGCGGGTCGACTTCTACCACCGGGGAGCTGTTTTTT; cdr3_aa: CSGSTSTTGELFF
j_call: TRBJ2-1; clone_size: few; v_call: TRBV11-1; d_call: .; cdr3_nt: TGTGCCAGCAGCCGCATATTTGGGAGTATAGCGGTGGAATACAATGAGCAGTTCTTC; cdr3_aa: CASSRIFGSIAVEYNEQFF
j_call: TRBJ2-7; clone_size: many; v_call: TRBV20-1; d_call: TRBD2; cdr3_nt: TGCAGTGCTAGCTGGGACTACCCCTACGAGCAGTACTTC; cdr3_aa: CSASWDYPYEQYF
j_call: TRBJ2-3; clone_size: many; v_call: TRBV12-3/TRBV12-4; d_call: .; cdr3_nt: TGTGCCAGCAGCCCATTATTGAGGGCAGATACGCAGTATTTT; cdr3_aa: CASSPLLRADTQYF
j_call: TRBJ2-7; clone_size: few; v_call: TRBV6-9; d_call: .; cdr3_nt: TGTGCCAGCAGTTACTCGAAATCGGCAGGGACGACCTACGAGCAGTACTTC; cdr3_aa: CASSYSKSAGTTYEQYF
j_call: TRBJ1-6; clone_size: .; v_call: TRBV7-6; d_call: TRBD1; cdr3_nt: TGTGCCAGCAGCCTTAGAAGGGACAGGGACTATAATTCACCCCTCCACTTT; cdr3_aa: CASSLRRDRDYNSPLHF
j_call: TRBJ1-4; clone_size: .; v_call: TRBV20-1; d_call: TRBD1; cdr3_nt: TGCAGTGCCTTAGACAGGGTGGGAGATGAAAAACTGTTTTTT; cdr3_aa: CSALDRVGDEKLFF
j_call: TRBJ2-7; clone_size: .; v_call: TRBV29-1; d_call: .; cdr3_nt: TGCAGCGTTGAAGATCTTTCGGTGTCAGGGTCAACCTACGAGCAGTACTTC; cdr3_aa: CSVEDLSVSGSTYEQYF
j_call: TRBJ2-1; clone_size: few; v_call: TRBV5-6; d_call: TRBD1; cdr3_nt: TGTGCCAGCAGCTTGGGAGGGACAGGGGGCTTCGATGAGCAGTTCTTC; cdr3_aa: CASSLGGTGGFDEQFF
j_call: TRBJ2-5; clone_size: .; v_call: TRBV7-9; d_call: TRBD1; cdr3_nt: TGTGCCAGCAGCCCCACGGGACAGGGATTGGGGACCCAGTACTTC; cdr3_aa: CASSPTGQGLGTQYF
j_call: TRBJ2-3; clone_size: many; v_call: TRBV6-1; d_call: TRBD1; cdr3_nt: TGTGCCAGCAGAAGACCGGGACAGGACGCAGATACGCAGTATTTT; cdr3_aa: CASRRPGQDADTQYF
j_call: TRBJ2-1; clone_size: few; v_call: TRBV4-1; d_call: TRBD2; cdr3_nt: TGCGCCAGCAGCCAAGAACGAGGGCTAGCGGGAAGTGACAATGAGCAGTTCTTC; cdr3_aa: CASSQERGLAGSDNEQFF
j_call: TRBJ1-2; clone_size: .; v_call: TRBV15; d_call: TRBD1; cdr3_nt: TGTGCCACCAGCGGTCGGACAGGGGGCAACTATGGCTACACCTTC; cdr3_aa: CATSGRTGGNYGYTF
j_call: TRBJ1-2; clone_size: many; v_call: TRBV5-1; d_call: .; cdr3_nt: TGCGCCAGCAGCTTGGCGTCTCCGGCGTCACTCTATGGCTACACCTTC; cdr3_aa: CASSLASPASLYGYTF
j_call: TRBJ2-7; clone_size: .; v_call: TRBV27; d_call: TRBD1; cdr3_nt: TGTGCCAGCAGTTCCTCACTCCCCGGGACAGGGCGGGGTATGGCCTTC; cdr3_aa: CASSSSLPGTGRGMAF
j_call: TRBJ1-1; clone_size: many; v_call: TRBV20-1; d_call: .; cdr3_nt: TGCAGTGCTAGAGATCGGAGGACGGGGAACACTGAAGCTTTCTTT; cdr3_aa: CSARDRRTGNTEAFF
j_call: TRBJ2-3; clone_size: many; v_call: TRBV13; d_call: TRBD1; cdr3_nt: TGTGCCAGCAGCTCAACGGGGACAGGGGAGATGACAGATACGCAGTATTTT; cdr3_aa: CASSSTGTGEMTDTQYF
j_call: TRBJ2-7; clone_size: .; v_call: TRBV10-3; d_call: TRBD1; cdr3_nt: TGTGCCACCAAACTTCCGGGACAGGGGTTCCGCGAGCAGTACTTC; cdr3_aa: CATKLPGQGFREQYF
j_call: TRBJ2-1; clone_size: many; v_call: TRBV20-1; d_call: TRBD2; cdr3_nt: TGCAGTGCTAGAGGTAGCGGGAGCGTGCAGTTCTTC; cdr3_aa: CSARGSGSVQFF
j_call: TRBJ2-1; clone_size: few; v_call: TRBV2; d_call: .; cdr3_nt: TGTGCCAGCATCAGTACGGGTCTGTACTTC; cdr3_aa: CASISTGLYF
j_call: TRBJ2-5; clone_size: few; v_call: TRBV30; d_call: .; cdr3_nt: TGTGCCTGGAGCCCCGAAAATCGCGCGGGCGAGACCCAGTACTTC; cdr3_aa: CAWSPENRAGETQYF
j_call: TRBJ2-1; clone_size: .; v_call: TRBV6-2/TRBV6-3; d_call: .; cdr3_nt: TGTGCCAGCAGTTATTTTCGAGGATCTAGCGATGAGCAGTTCTTC; cdr3_aa: CASSYFRGSSDEQFF